The 18 T cell receptor beta chains in this list originate from one sample, sequenced in a study of CD8+ T cells in alopecia areata (dated 2018 in TCRdb). The sample's time point label is to be understood as: around 22 weeks on oral tofacitinib. The intended sense of this specimen's treatment or condition label: oral pan-JAK inhibitor, 5-10 mg twice daily. The library was generated by the immunoSEQ multiplex PCR assay. To provide template for TCR sequencing, every sample had RNA extracted and reverse transcribed into cDNA. This immuneACCESS table, as held by TCRdb, lists in-frame sequences with V and J called but not all clones. Of the missing ones, under half trace to an unresolved V gene in checked studies; the others have no known cause. Here the sample has approximately 180,000 clones; roughly 60% occur a single time. The top ten clonotypes cover just over 1% of the sample. Sequences were derived from CD4+ T cells sorted from blood, sampled at week 24, from a patient treated with tofacitinib. These receptors came from a human donor with alopecia areata.

The V and J genes are TRBV29-1 and TRBJ1-2; 9 bases map to TRBD1. Germline loops: CDR1 SQVTM, CDR2 ANQGSEA. This CDR3 spans 13 amino acids. DNA of the CDR3: TGCACCGCGGGACAGGGTCTAACCCATGGCTACACCTTC. Its translation: CTAGQGLTHGYTF. Together with reference TRBV29-1 and TRBJ1-2, the CDR3 gives the full variable domain: SAVISQKPSRDICQRGTSLTIQCQVDSQVTMMFWYRQQPGQSLTLIATANQGSEATYESGFVIDKFPISRPNLTFSTLTVSNMSPEDSSIYLCTAGQGLTHGYTFGSGTRLTVV.

The chain couples TRBV7-3 to TRBJ2-3, with 8 positions matching TRBD1. V shed 5 bases and J 2 bases; nucleotides not matched to a gene: 6. Germline assignment: CDR1 SGHTA and CDR2 FQGTGA. The length of the CDR3 is 15 residues. The CDR3 protein is CASSPGQDFTDTQYF. Written as DNA, the CDR3 is TGTGCCAGCAGCCCGGGACAGGATTTCACAGATACGCAGTATTTT.

This clone was observed a few times. The chain uses TRBV25-1 and TRBJ2-5; D assignment may be TRBD1 or TRBD2 (5 bases each). Germline CDR1 reads MGHDK; CDR2 reads SYGVNS. V shed 1 base and J shed 5 bases, with 14 bases lying between them. The CDR3 is made up of 15 amino acids. The CDR3 here is CASSELASGTETQYF. The CDR3 DNA reads as TGTGCCAGCAGTGAATTGGCTAGTGGGACGGAGACCCAGTACTTC.

The genes are TRBV28 and TRBJ2-7; D gene unclear. Between the trimmed V and J ends, which lost 1 base and 7 bases, there was a span of 14 bases. Germline CDR1 and CDR2: MDHEN and SYDVKM. The CDR3 is 14 residues long. CDR3 DNA: TGTGCCAGCAGTTTATCCGCAGGTCTTGGGGAGCAGTACTTC. This encodes CASSLSAGLGEQYF.

The chain uses TRBV11-2 and TRBJ1-2, with D tentatively TRBD1 (6 bases). From germline, CDR1 is SGHAT and CDR2 FQNNGV. V lost 0 bases, J lost 4 bases, and 15 bases lay in between. The CDR3 sequence is 16 residues long. In nucleotides, the CDR3 is TGTGCCAGCAGCTTAGAGGGCCGGGGGGCCGTCTATGGCTACACCTTC. Amino acid sequence: CASSLEGRGAVYGYTF.

V gene TRBV6-1 combines with J gene TRBJ2-3, with a possible D match to TRBD2 (6 bases). The germline V gene has CDR1 MNHNS and CDR2 SASEGT. Trimming took 8 bases from V and 6 from J, leaving 9 bases between them. The CDR3 loop spans 11 amino acids. CDR3 sequence reads: CASLAWDTQYF. CDR3 DNA: TGTGCCAGCCTAGCGTGGGATACGCAGTATTTT.

The chain's CDR3 is CASGDNQETQYF. The CDR3 bases are TGCGCCAGCGGGGACAATCAAGAGACCCAGTACTTC. J is TRBJ2-5 and V is TRBV5-1; perhaps TRBD1 as D (6 bases). The V gene lost 7 bases and the J gene lost 2 bases, with 9 bases spanning the gap. The CDR3 contains 12 residues. Germline lookup yields CDR1 SGHRS and CDR2 YFSETQ. Full variable domain (rest looked up from reference TRBV5-1 and TRBJ2-5): KAGVTQTPRYLIKTRGQQVTLSCSPISGHRSVSWYQQTPGQGLQFLFEYFSETQRNKGNFPGRFSGRQFSNSRSEMNVSTLELGDSALYLCASGDNQETQYFGPGTRLLVL.

The V gene is TRBV19, the J gene TRBJ1-6; no reliable D call. V dropped 3 bases and J dropped 6 bases, with 12 bases sitting between them. This CDR3 spans 15 amino acids. CDR1 is LNHDA, CDR2 SQIVND, per germline (reference sequence). The CDR3 nucleotides read TGTGCCAGTAGTATGGGAGGGCAGCTTAATTCACCCCTCCACTTT. Amino acids: CASSMGGQLNSPLHF.

The chain carries TRBV29-1 and TRBJ2-7, with D perhaps TRBD1 or TRBD2 (5 bases each). The V end lost 3 bases, the J end lost 5 bases, and 11 bases lay between the germline ends. The CDR3 has 12 amino acids. CDR1 SQVTM and CDR2 ANQGSEA come from the germline V gene. The CDR3, as DNA: TGCAGCGTTGAGAGGGGATCGGACGAGCAGTACTTC. The encoded protein is CSVERGSDEQYF.

The CDR3 DNA reads TGCAGCACCCGACAGGGAGGTGGAAACACCATATATTTT. Amino acids: CSTRQGGGNTIYF. The J gene is TRBJ1-3, the V gene TRBV29-1; the match to TRBD1 covers 7 bases. The ends lost 8 bases at V and 3 bases at J; junction bases unmatched: 7. The CDR3 consists of 13 residues. The germline CDR1 and CDR2 sequences are SQVTM and ANQGSEA.

This clone was seen a few times. This chain joins TRBV7-9 and TRBJ1-1; no firm D call. Germline V gene data show CDR1 as SEHNR and CDR2 as FQNEAQ (reference sequence). V was pared by 7 bases and J by 5 bases, with 8 bases between. This CDR3 has 11 residues. The CDR3 DNA sequence: TGTGCCAGCACCCTAGGGACTGAAGCTTTCTTT. The encoded protein is CASTLGTEAFF. Combining the CDR3 with reference TRBV7-9 and TRBJ1-1 gives the whole variable domain DTGVSQNPRHKITKRGQNVTFRCDPISEHNRLYWYRQTLGQGPEFLTYFQNEAQLEKSRLLSDRFSAERPKGSFSTLEIQRTEQGDSAMYLCASTLGTEAFFGQGTRLTVV.

The chain uses TRBV30 and TRBJ2-1, with 7 bases lining up with TRBD2. The CDR3 runs 14 residues. Germline CDR1 GTSNPN, CDR2 SVGIG (reference sequence). J gave up 2 bases and V 4 bases, and 5 bases lay outside the gene matches. The CDR3 loop is CAWTRGGTYNEQFF. The CDR3 DNA sequence: TGTGCCTGGACTCGCGGGGGAACCTACAATGAGCAGTTCTTC. Filled out from reference TRBV30 and TRBJ2-1, the complete variable domain reads SQTIHQWPATLVQPVGSPLSLECTVEGTSNPNLYWYRQAAGRGLQLLFYSVGIGQISSEVPQNLSASRPQDRQFILSSKKLLLSDSGFYLCAWTRGGTYNEQFFGPGTRLTVL.

The V and J genes are TRBV4-1 and TRBJ1-6; D not resolved. Between the trimmed V and J ends, which lost 5 bases and 9 bases, there was a span of 11 bases. Germline CDR1 and CDR2: MGHRA and YSYEKL. The length of the CDR3 is 13 residues. CDR3 protein: CASSEVRTSPLHF. CDR3 bases: TGCGCCAGCAGCGAAGTCAGGACTTCACCCCTCCACTTT.

This clone was counted a few times. The chain recombines TRBV30 with TRBJ2-3; a weak D match, TRBD2 (5 bases). Trimming shortened V by 1 base and J by 0 bases, and 11 bases separated the two germline ends. The CDR3 loop spans 15 amino acids. Germline-derived CDR1 and CDR2 are GTSNPN and SVGIG (reference sequence). CDR3 region: CAWSDRLTSTDTQYF. CDR3 DNA sequence: TGTGCCTGGAGTGATAGACTAACTAGCACAGATACGCAGTATTTT.

The DNA for the CDR3 is TGCGCCAGCAGCTTTTCCGGGAAAACGCAAGAGACCCAGTACTTC. As protein: CASSFSGKTQETQYF. The chain has TRBV5-1 and TRBJ2-5, with D possibly matching TRBD2 (5 bases). Germline-derived CDR1 and CDR2 are SGHRS and YFSETQ. CDR3 size: 15 residues. With 2 bases removed from V and 2 bases from J, the gap between germline ends came to 13 bases.

This rearrangement joins TRBV9 to TRBJ2-3; no definite D call. The germline V gene has CDR1 SGDLS and CDR2 YYNGEE. The CDR3 has 13 amino acids. Trimming took off 4 bases at V and 0 bases at J, with 6 bases between the two ends. The CDR3: CASSYASTDTQYF. The DNA of the CDR3 is TGTGCCAGCAGCTATGCAAGCACAGATACGCAGTATTTT.

CDR3 DNA sequence: TGCGCCAGCAGCCCCGCCAGGGATGGCTACACCTTC. Protein: CASSPARDGYTF. J is TRBJ1-2 and V is TRBV5-1; weak D call: TRBD1 (5 bases). Deletions cut 4 bases from V and 6 bases from J, with 10 bases between. Germline CDR1 SGHRS, CDR2 YFSETQ. CDR3 size: 12 residues.

This clone was recorded a few times. The chain is built from TRBV29-1 and TRBJ1-2; D ambiguous. Germline V CDR1 and CDR2: SQVTM, ANQGSEA. The CDR3 is 12 amino acids. V dropped 4 bases and J dropped 0 bases, with 6 bases sitting between them. In DNA form, the CDR3 reads TGCAGCGTTGGGTCGGCTAACTATGGCTACACCTTC. Translation gives CSVGSANYGYTF.